Listed here are 22 T cell receptor beta chains from one sample, sequenced in a study of CD8+CD57+ T cells in acquired aplastic anemia. In patients chosen for sequencing, flow cytometry had shown CD8+CD57+ cell expansion. CDR3 and TCR beta VDJ profiling relied on genomic DNA as the template. TCRdb re-called the reads with MiXCR, one entry per CDR3 protein. The repertoire holds 150,000 to 200,000 distinct CDR3 sequences, with around 43% as singletons. Sequencing was performed on sorted CD4+, CD8+, or CD8+CD57+ T cells (not recorded which) from PBMCs. All receptors come from a human donor with aplastic anemia.

As concerns this clonotype: One end of the junction does not line up with germline, which may come from a read error. This sequence joins TRBV7-9 and TRBJ2-3; D gene uncertain. The CDR3 is 13 amino acids. In germline, CDR1 is SEHNR, CDR2 FQNEAQ (reference sequence). The CDR3 DNA follows: TGTGCCAGCATCTTAGACGGCACAGATACGCAGTATTTT. Translated, it gives CASILDGTDTQYF. The variable domain in full, completed from reference TRBV7-9 and TRBJ2-3, reads DTGVSQNPRHKITKRGQNVTFRCDPISEHNRLYWYRQTLGQGPEFLTYFQNEAQLEKSRLLSDRFSAERPKGSFSTLEIQRTEQGDSAMYLCASILDGTDTQYFGPGTRLTVL.

The V gene is TRBV6-1, the J gene TRBJ2-1; TRBD2 aligns across 12 bases. Germline assignment: CDR1 MNHNS and CDR2 SASEGT. CDR3 length equals 15 residues. V was clipped by 6 bases and J by 7 bases; unmatched bases: 7. DNA for the CDR3: TGTGCCAGCAGGCTAGCGGGGGGGCCTAAGAATGAGCAGTTCTTC. Protein product: CASRLAGGPKNEQFF.

This clonotype has more than one count but fewer than ten. CDR3 nucleotides: TGTGCCAGCAGCCAAGACCTTGAGGATTTATCCACTAACTATGGCTACACCTTC. Translated, it gives CASSQDLEDLSTNYGYTF. The rearrangement links TRBV4-2 to TRBJ1-2; D is uncertain. The CDR3 consists of 18 residues. V lost 0 bases to trimming and J lost 0 bases, with 17 bases between them. Germline V gene sequence: CDR1 LGHNA, CDR2 YNFKEQ.

V and J are TRBV19 and TRBJ1-5, with 7 bases identical to TRBD1. Trimming cost V 6 bases and J 4 bases; bases outside gene matches: 9. The germline gives CDR1 LNHDA, CDR2 SQIVND (reference sequence). The CDR3 covers 15 residues. The CDR3 DNA reads as TGTGCCAGTAGAACTACAGGGACAGCTAATCAGCCCCAGCATTTT. It is translated as CASRTTGTANQPQHF.

The rearrangement links TRBV24-1 to TRBJ1-5; no reliable D call. The CDR3 loop spans 13 amino acids. V was cut by 7 bases and J by 6 bases, with 12 bases left in between. Germline V CDR1 and CDR2: KGHDR, SFDVKD. CDR3: CATSGGGFQPQHF. DNA for the CDR3: TGTGCCACCAGCGGTGGCGGTTTTCAGCCCCAGCATTTT.

This clonotype came up a few times. The V call is TRBV3-1, the J call TRBJ1-2, with D unclear. V shed 9 bases and J shed 4 bases, with 6 bases lying between them. The germline V gene has CDR1 LGHDT and CDR2 YNNKEL (reference sequence). The CDR3 covers 10 residues. DNA for the CDR3: TGTGCCAGGTGGACCTATGGCTACACCTTC. It yields the protein CARWTYGYTF.

This rearrangement joins TRBV12-3 or TRBV12-4 to TRBJ1-1; D is undetermined. V lost 6 bases, J lost 4 bases, and 18 bases lay in between. The CDR3 has 15 amino acids. This CDR3 reads CASSPDINRATEAFF. The DNA for the CDR3 is TGTGCCAGCAGCCCAGACATAAACCGAGCCACTGAAGCTTTCTTT.

The chain combines TRBV2 with TRBJ2-3, with a tentative D call TRBD1 (6 bases). The V gene's germline CDR1 is SNHLY and CDR2 FYNNEI. The CDR3 has 13 residues. The V end was cut by 7 bases, the J end by 8 bases, with 16 bases between. In DNA, the CDR3 is TGTGCCAGCACCAGGGGATCCTTGGGTACGCAGTATTTT. Amino acids: CASTRGSLGTQYF.

This clonotype was detected ten times or more. The genes are TRBV4-3 and TRBJ1-2, with 9 nucleotides matching TRBD1. V shed 4 bases and J 0 bases; nucleotides not matched to a gene: 0. Germline V gene data show CDR1 as LGHNA and CDR2 as YSLEER. The CDR3 runs 14 residues. CDR3 in amino acids: CASSRTGANYGYTF. CDR3 DNA: TGCGCCAGCAGCCGGACAGGGGCTAACTATGGCTACACCTTC.

About this clonotype itself: At one boundary the junction diverges from the germline segment, which might be a read error. The chain joins TRBV19 to TRBJ2-1, with 9 bases fitting TRBD1. CDR3 length equals 15 residues. CDR1 and CDR2 from the germline V gene are LNHDA and SQIVND (reference sequence). CDR3 DNA sequence: TGTGTCAGTAAGAAACCGGGACAGGGATACAATGAGCAGTTCTTC. Translation: CVSKKPGQGYNEQFF.

The rearrangement joins TRBV15 to TRBJ1-2; D remains ambiguous. The CDR3 length is 15 residues. V lost 3 bases and J lost 0, with 11 bases in between. CDR1 is LNHNV, CDR2 YYDKDF, per germline (reference sequence). CDR3 amino acids: CATSREGKANYGYTF. CDR3 nucleotides: TGTGCCACCAGCAGGGAAGGGAAAGCTAACTATGGCTACACCTTC.

The V gene is TRBV24-1, the J gene TRBJ1-2; D uncertain. The germline V gene encodes CDR1 KGHDR and CDR2 SFDVKD. Trimming pared 3 bases from V and 5 bases from J, leaving 9 bases between. The CDR3 totals 13 residues. CDR3 coding DNA: TGTGCCACCAGTGATATGGGGTCGTATGGCTACACCTTC. This encodes CATSDMGSYGYTF.

This chain joins TRBV19 and TRBJ1-1; weak D call: TRBD1 (5 bases). Germline V gene sequence: CDR1 LNHDA, CDR2 SQIVND (reference sequence). Trimming took 4 bases from V and 2 from J, leaving 14 bases between them. CDR3 size: 15 residues. The CDR3 nucleotides read TGTGCCAGTAGTACGGGTAGGGGCGGTAACACTGAAGCTTTCTTT. Its protein is CASSTGRGGNTEAFF.

This chain uses TRBV9 with TRBJ1-2; 10 nucleotides match TRBD1. The CDR3 spans 16 residues. In germline, CDR1 is SGDLS, CDR2 YYNGEE. Trimming at V came to 4 bases and at J to 3 bases, leaving 9 bases not matched to a gene. As DNA, the CDR3 is TGTGCCAGCAGCTTAGGGGACAGGGGCTTGGACTATGGCTACACCTTC. It yields the protein CASSLGDRGLDYGYTF.

The chain joins TRBV6-6 to TRBJ2-7; D remains ambiguous. CDR1 is MNHNY, CDR2 SVGAGI, per germline (reference sequence). The CDR3 sequence is 11 residues long. V dropped 6 bases and J dropped 3 bases, with 6 bases sitting between them. Here the CDR3 reads CASRTLYEQYF. The CDR3 coding sequence is TGTGCCAGCAGAACCCTCTACGAGCAGTACTTC.

This clonotype was recorded at least ten times. The chain has TRBV20-1 and TRBJ1-1; D is perhaps TRBD1 (5 bases). V lost 6 bases and J 0 bases, leaving 20 bases between the germline ends. Looked up from germline, CDR1 is DFQATT and CDR2 is SNEGSKA (reference sequence). This CDR3 is 16 amino acids long. The CDR3 protein is CSAMIPGRLMNTEAFF. The CDR3 DNA is TGCAGTGCGATGATACCGGGACGGTTGATGAACACTGAAGCTTTCTTT.

This clonotype came up many times. V and J are TRBV12-3 or TRBV12-4 and TRBJ1-1; no clear D. Trimming took off 5 bases at V and 1 base at J, with 8 bases between the two ends. The CDR3 runs 13 residues. In nucleotides, the CDR3 is TGTGCCAGCAGTCTACCACCGAACACTGAAGCTTTCTTT. It yields the protein CASSLPPNTEAFF.

This clonotype was observed at least ten times. The rearrangement joins TRBV20-1 to TRBJ2-5; 7 positions match TRBD2. This CDR3 is built from 13 residues. Germline V gene data show CDR1 as DFQATT and CDR2 as SNEGSKA (reference sequence). The V segment lost 6 bases and the J segment 4 bases; nucleotides outside the gene matches: 8. The CDR3 DNA reads as TGCAGTGCCGGGGACTATAGGGTAGAGACCCAGTACTTC. Its translation is CSAGDYRVETQYF.

J is TRBJ2-3 and V is TRBV25-1, with TRBD1 as a possible D gene (6 bases). The CDR3 has 10 residues. In germline, CDR1 is MGHDK, CDR2 SYGVNS. V lost 10 bases and J 6 bases, leaving 8 bases between the germline ends. CDR3 nucleotide sequence: TGTGCCACAAGGGGGGATACGCAGTATTTT. The encoded protein is CATRGDTQYF.

This clonotype showed up many times. The chain couples TRBV20-1 to TRBJ1-3, with D uncertain. CDR3 length: 14 residues. Germline assignment: CDR1 DFQATT and CDR2 SNEGSKA (reference sequence). Between the trimmed V and J ends, which lost 1 base and 2 bases, there was a span of 9 bases. The CDR3 here is CSARVGSAGNTIYF. The CDR3 coding sequence is TGCAGTGCTAGAGTAGGCTCGGCTGGAAACACCATATATTTT.

The sample holds many counts of this clonotype. This rearrangement joins TRBV5-8 to TRBJ2-5, with D perhaps being TRBD1 or TRBD2 (5 bases each). Germline values: CDR1 SGHTS, CDR2 YDEGEE. Trimming pared 0 bases from V and 2 bases from J, leaving 8 bases between. This CDR3 region has 14 residues. The chain's CDR3 is CASSLGGPQETQYF. CDR3 DNA: TGTGCCAGCAGCTTGGGGGGACCACAAGAGACCCAGTACTTC. The variable domain in full, with the rest retrieved from reference TRBV5-8 and TRBJ2-5, is EAGVTQSPTHLIKTRGQQATLRCSPISGHTSVYWYQQALGLGLQFLLWYDEGEERNRGNFPPRFSGRQFPNYSSELNVNALELEDSALYLCASSLGGPQETQYFGPGTRLLVL.

This clonotype was found a few times. V usage is TRBV19 and J usage is TRBJ1-2; D is undetermined. The CDR3 has 8 amino acids. Germline V CDR1 and CDR2: LNHDA, SQIVND (reference sequence). Trimming took off 8 bases at V and 10 bases at J, with 5 bases between the two ends. The CDR3 coding sequence is TGTGCCAGTGGCTTCTACACCTTC. Amino acid sequence: CASGFYTF.